Each of the 2 T cell receptor beta chains below was sequenced from the same sample in a study of patients and donors after allogeneic stem cell transplantation. TCRdb reprocessed the RT-PCR reads with MiXCR, giving one entry per CDR3 protein. This repertoire shows about 960,000 distinct CDR3 sequences, around 17% found once; its top ten account for around 6%. The material sequenced was blood, either unsorted or a sorted T cell fraction (not recorded which). The receptors stem from a human donor who was either an allogeneic HSCT recipient or a stem cell or donor lymphocyte infusion donor (not recorded which). It is not recorded whose cells these are; they may come from a transplant donor.

This clonotype showed up just a few times. The J gene is TRBJ2-4, the V gene TRBV28, with unresolved D. Germline CDR1 reads MDHEN; CDR2 reads SYDVKM. V lost 5 bases and J 11 bases, leaving 16 bases between the germline ends. The CDR3 spans 13 residues. DNA of the CDR3: TGTGCCAGCAGTCCCCCCTGGGAAGTGGTTCAGTACTTC. This codes for CASSPPWEVVQYF. Full variable domain (outside the CDR3, taken from reference TRBV28 and TRBJ2-4): DVKVTQSSRYLVKRTGEKVFLECVQDMDHENMFWYRQDPGLGLRLIYFSYDVKMKEKGDIPEGYSVSREKKERFSLILESASTNQTSMYLCASSPPWEVVQYFGAGTRLSVL.

This clonotype was picked up a small number of times. V usage is TRBV14 and J usage is TRBJ1-1; perhaps TRBD1 as D (5 bases). Germline CDR1 SGHDN, CDR2 FVKESK. Trimming cost V 3 bases and J 1 base, with 12 bases left between them. The CDR3 consists of 15 residues. Here the CDR3 reads CASSHLRGGNTEAFF. CDR3 nucleotide sequence: TGTGCCAGCAGCCACCTTCGTGGGGGGAACACTGAAGCTTTCTTT.